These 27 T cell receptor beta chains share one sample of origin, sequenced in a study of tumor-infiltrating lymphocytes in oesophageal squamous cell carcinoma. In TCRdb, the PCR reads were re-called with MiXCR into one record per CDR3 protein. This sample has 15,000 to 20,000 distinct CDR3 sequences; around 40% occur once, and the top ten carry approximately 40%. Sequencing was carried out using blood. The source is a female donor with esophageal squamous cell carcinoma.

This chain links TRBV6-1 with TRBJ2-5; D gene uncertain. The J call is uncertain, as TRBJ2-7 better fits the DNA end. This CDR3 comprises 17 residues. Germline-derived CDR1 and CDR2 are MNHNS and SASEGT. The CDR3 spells CASSPAYRASGSYEQYF. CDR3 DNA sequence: TGTGCCAGCAGTCCCGCTTATCGGGCCTCGGGTTCCTACGAGCAGTACTTC.

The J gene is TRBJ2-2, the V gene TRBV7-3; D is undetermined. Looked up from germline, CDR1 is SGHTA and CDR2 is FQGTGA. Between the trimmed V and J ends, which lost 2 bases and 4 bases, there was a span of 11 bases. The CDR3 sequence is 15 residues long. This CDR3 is CASSLVPLGTGELFF. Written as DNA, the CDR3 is TGTGCCAGCAGCTTAGTTCCCCTGGGCACCGGGGAGCTGTTTTTT.

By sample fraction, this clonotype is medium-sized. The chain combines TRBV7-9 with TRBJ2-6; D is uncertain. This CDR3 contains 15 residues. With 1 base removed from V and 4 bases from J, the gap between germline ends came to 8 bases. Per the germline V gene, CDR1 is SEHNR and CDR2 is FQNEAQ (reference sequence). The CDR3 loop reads CASSLGEVGANVLTF. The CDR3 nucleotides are TGTGCCAGCAGCTTAGGTGAGGTAGGGGCCAACGTCCTGACTTTC.

CDR3 region: CASSLGLGGSSYNEQFF. The CDR3 coding sequence is TGTGCCAGCAGCTTAGGCCTCGGGGGGAGCTCCTACAATGAGCAGTTCTTC. This sequence joins TRBV7-6 and TRBJ2-1, with 7 bases identical to TRBD2. Looked up from germline, CDR1 is SGHVS and CDR2 is FNYEAQ. With V trimmed by 1 base and J by 0 bases, 6 bases remained unmatched. The CDR3 is made up of 17 amino acids.

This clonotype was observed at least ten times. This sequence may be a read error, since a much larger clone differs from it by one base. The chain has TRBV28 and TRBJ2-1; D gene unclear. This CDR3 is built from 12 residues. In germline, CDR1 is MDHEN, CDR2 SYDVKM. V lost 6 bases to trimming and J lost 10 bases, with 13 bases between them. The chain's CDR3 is CASSRPGYEQFF. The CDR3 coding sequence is TGTGCCAGCAGCCGTCCCGGCTACGAGCAGTTCTTC.

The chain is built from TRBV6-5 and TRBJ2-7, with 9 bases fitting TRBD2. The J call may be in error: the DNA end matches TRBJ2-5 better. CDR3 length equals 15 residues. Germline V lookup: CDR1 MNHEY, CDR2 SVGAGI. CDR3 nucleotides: TGTGCCAGCAGTTATGGGACTAGCCGGAAGGAGACCCAGTACTTC. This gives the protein CASSYGTSRKETQYF.

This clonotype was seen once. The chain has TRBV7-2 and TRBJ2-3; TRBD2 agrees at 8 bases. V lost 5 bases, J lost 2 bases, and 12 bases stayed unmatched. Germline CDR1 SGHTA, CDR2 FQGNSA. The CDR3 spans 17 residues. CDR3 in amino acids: CASSHGVAGINTDTQYF. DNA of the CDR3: TGTGCCAGCAGCCACGGGGTAGCGGGAATTAACACAGATACGCAGTATTTT.

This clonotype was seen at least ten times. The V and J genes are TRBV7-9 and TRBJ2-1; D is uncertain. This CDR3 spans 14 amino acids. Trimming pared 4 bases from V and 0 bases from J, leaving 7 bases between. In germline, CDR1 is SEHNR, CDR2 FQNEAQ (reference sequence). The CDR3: CASSSWGSYNEQFF. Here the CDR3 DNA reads TGTGCCAGCAGCTCCTGGGGCTCCTACAATGAGCAGTTCTTC.

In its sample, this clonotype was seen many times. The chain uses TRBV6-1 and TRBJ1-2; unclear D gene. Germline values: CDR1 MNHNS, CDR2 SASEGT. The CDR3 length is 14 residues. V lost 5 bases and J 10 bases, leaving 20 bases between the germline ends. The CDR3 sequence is CASSYSPTGNPYTF. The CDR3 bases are TGTGCCAGCAGTTATTCCCCTACCGGCAACCCCTACACCTTC.

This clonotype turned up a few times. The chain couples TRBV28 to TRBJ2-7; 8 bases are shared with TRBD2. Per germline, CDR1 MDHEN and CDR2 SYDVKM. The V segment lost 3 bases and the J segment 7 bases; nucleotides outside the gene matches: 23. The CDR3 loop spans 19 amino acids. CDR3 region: CASSFPRALSSGGYNEQYF. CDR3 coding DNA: TGTGCCAGCAGTTTCCCCCGGGCTCTTTCAAGCGGGGGCTACAATGAGCAGTACTTC.

The CDR3 region has the DNA TGTGCCAGCAGCTTACCTAGCGGGAAGGAGCAGTACTTC. Its translation is CASSLPSGKEQYF. This chain joins TRBV7-6 and TRBJ2-7; 9 nucleotides match TRBD2. In germline, CDR1 is SGHVS, CDR2 FNYEAQ. V lost 2 bases, J lost 7 bases, and 3 bases stayed unmatched. The CDR3 runs to 13 residues.

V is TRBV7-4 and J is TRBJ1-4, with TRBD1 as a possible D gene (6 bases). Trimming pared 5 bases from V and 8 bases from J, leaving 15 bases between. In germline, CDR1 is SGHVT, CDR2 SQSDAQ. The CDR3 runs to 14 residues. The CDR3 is CASSLQGGTEKLFF. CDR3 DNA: TGTGCCAGCAGCCTACAGGGTGGTACGGAAAAACTGTTTTTT.

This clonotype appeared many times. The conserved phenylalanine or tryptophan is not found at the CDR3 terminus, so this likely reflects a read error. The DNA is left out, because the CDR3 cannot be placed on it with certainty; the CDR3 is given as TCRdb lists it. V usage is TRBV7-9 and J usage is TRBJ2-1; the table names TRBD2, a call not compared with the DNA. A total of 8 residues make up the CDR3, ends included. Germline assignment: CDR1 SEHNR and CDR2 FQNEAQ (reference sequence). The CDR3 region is CASSSTLG.

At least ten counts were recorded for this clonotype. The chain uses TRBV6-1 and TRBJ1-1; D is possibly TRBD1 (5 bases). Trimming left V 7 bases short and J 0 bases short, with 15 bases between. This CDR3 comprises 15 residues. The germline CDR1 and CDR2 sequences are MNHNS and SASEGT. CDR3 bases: TGTGCCAGCACCCCAAGACAGTTAATGAACACTGAAGCTTTCTTT. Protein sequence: CASTPRQLMNTEAFF.

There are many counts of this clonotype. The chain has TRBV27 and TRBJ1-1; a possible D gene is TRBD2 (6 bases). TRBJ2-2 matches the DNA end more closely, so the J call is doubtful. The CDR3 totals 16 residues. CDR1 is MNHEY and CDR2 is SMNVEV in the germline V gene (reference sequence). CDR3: CASSLPLGGNTGELFF. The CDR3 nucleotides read TGTGCCAGCAGTTTACCCCTCGGGGGGAACACCGGGGAGCTGTTTTTT.

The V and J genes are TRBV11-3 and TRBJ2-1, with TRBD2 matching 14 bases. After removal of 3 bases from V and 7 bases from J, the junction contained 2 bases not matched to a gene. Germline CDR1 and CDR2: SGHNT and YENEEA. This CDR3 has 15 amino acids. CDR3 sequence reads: CASSFGTSGRNEQFF. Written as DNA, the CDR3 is TGTGCCAGCAGCTTCGGGACTAGCGGGAGAAATGAGCAGTTCTTC.

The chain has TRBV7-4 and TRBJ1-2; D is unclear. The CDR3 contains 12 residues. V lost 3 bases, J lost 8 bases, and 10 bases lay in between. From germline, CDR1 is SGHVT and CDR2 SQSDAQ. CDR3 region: CASSLEGFGYTF. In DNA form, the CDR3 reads TGTGCCAGCAGCTTGGAGGGTTTCGGCTACACCTTC.

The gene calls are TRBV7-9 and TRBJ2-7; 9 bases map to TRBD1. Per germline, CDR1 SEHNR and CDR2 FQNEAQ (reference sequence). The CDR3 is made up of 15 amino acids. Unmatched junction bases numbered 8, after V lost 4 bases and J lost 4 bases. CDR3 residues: CASSSSGTGSYEQYF. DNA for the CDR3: TGTGCCAGCAGCTCCTCCGGGACAGGGAGTTACGAGCAGTACTTC.

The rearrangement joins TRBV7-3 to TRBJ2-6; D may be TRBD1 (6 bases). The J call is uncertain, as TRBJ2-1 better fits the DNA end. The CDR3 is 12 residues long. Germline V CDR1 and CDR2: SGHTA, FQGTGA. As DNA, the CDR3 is TGTGCCAGCAGCGCGTCCAGGGGTGAGCAGTTCTTC. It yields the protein CASSASRGEQFF.

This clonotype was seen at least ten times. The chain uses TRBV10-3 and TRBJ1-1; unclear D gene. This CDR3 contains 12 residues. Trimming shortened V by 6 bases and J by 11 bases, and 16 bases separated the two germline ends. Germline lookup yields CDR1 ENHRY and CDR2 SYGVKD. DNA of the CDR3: TGTGCCATCAGAGGGATTGATGAATTGGCTTTCTTT. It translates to CAIRGIDELAFF.

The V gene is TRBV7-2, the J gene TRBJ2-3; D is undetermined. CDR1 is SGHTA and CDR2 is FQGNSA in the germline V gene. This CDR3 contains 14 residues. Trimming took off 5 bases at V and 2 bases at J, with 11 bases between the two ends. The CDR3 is CASSQRRHTDTQYF. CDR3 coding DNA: TGTGCCAGCAGCCAGAGGCGGCACACAGATACGCAGTATTTT.

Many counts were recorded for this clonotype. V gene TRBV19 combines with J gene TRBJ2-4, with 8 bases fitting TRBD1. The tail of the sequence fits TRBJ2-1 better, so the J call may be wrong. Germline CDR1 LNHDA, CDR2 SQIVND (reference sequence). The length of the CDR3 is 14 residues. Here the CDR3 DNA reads TGTGCCAGTAGTACCGACCGACAGGGGCGGGAGCAGTTCTTC. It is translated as CASSTDRQGREQFF.

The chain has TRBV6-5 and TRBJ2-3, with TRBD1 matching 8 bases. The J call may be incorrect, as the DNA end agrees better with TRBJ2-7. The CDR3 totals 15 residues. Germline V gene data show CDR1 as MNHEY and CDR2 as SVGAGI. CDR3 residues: CASRTVREDRVQQYF. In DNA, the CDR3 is TGTGCCAGCAGAACGGTCCGAGAGGACAGGGTTCAGCAGTACTTC.

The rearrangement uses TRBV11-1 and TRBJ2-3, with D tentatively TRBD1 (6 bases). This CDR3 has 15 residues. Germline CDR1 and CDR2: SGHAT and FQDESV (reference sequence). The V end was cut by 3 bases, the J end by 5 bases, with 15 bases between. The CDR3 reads CASSLVGGSGDTQYF. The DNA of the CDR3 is TGTGCCAGCAGCTTGGTTGGGGGCTCAGGAGATACGCAGTATTTT.

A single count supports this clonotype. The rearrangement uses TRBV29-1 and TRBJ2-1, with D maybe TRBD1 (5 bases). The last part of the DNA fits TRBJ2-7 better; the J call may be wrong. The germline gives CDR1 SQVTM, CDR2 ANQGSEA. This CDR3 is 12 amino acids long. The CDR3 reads CSVLDSSHEQYF. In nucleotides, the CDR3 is TGCAGCGTTTTAGACAGTTCCCACGAGCAGTACTTC.

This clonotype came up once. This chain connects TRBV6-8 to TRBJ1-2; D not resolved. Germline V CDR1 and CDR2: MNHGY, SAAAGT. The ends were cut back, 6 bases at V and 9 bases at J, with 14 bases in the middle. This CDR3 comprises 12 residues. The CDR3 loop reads CASSKSPGRYTF. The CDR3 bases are TGTGCCAGCAGCAAAAGTCCTGGGCGCTACACCTTC.

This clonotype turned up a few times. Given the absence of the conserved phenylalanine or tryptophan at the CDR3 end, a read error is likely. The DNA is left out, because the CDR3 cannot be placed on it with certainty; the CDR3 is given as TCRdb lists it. CDR3 sequence: CASSKDRSYGYTFGS. The V and J genes are TRBV7-2 and TRBJ2-5; TRBD1 is taken as the D call from the table, unchecked against the DNA. Germline assignment: CDR1 SGHTA and CDR2 FQGNSA. The CDR3 sequence runs 15 residues, both termini included.